A single sample is the source of the 9 T cell receptor beta chains below, sequenced in a study of T cells in tuberculosis. Thawed, overnight-rested PBMC were stained with GMM-loaded CD1B tetramer, viability dye and anti-CD3, then sorted. CD1B tetramers were loaded with Rhodococcus equi-derived C32 glucose monomycolate. Repertoires were generated with immunoSEQ multiplex PCR, while TCRdb's copy carries only in-frame clones and drops some. This table holds more than 45,000 clones, roughly 90% found once. The source material was CD1b-GMM tetramer-negative cells sorted from PBMCs. The receptor source for this set is an adult woman with latent tuberculosis.

This clone has a handful of counts. This chain connects TRBV21-1 to TRBJ2-3; the table gives TRBD2 as D, unverified against the DNA. TRBV21-1 is termed a pseudogene. This CDR3 has 14 residues. CDR3: CASSRDSITDTQYF. Here the CDR3 DNA reads TGTGCCAGCAGCCGGGACTCAATTACAGATACGCAGTATTTT.

This chain connects TRBV29-1 to TRBJ1-1, with TRBD1 matching over 8 bases. Germline V gives CDR1 SQVTM, CDR2 ANQGSEA. The ends lost 3 bases at V and 4 bases at J; junction bases unmatched: 7. The CDR3 is 14 amino acids. The CDR3: CSVDPRTGSTEAFF. DNA for the CDR3: TGCAGCGTTGACCCTAGGACAGGGAGCACTGAAGCTTTCTTT.

The chain couples TRBV6-5 to TRBJ2-3; unclear D gene. Looked up from germline, CDR1 is MNHEY and CDR2 is SVGAGI. The CDR3 totals 13 residues. V dropped 2 bases and J dropped 6 bases, with 9 bases sitting between them. The CDR3 nucleotides read TGTGCCAGCAGTTACGGTATCGCGGATACGCAGTATTTT. This codes for CASSYGIADTQYF.

The V and J genes are TRBV5-1 and TRBJ2-3; possibly TRBD2 for D (6 bases). V lost 4 bases and J 1 base, leaving 13 bases between the germline ends. There are 15 residues in the CDR3. The V gene's germline CDR1 is SGHRS and CDR2 YFSETQ. CDR3 amino acids: CASSKEGGGTDTQYF. CDR3 DNA sequence: TGCGCCAGCAGCAAAGAGGGAGGAGGCACAGATACGCAGTATTTT.

This clone was seen just once. The chain is built from TRBV6-1 and TRBJ1-5, with D tentatively TRBD1 (6 bases). The germline CDR1 and CDR2 sequences are MNHNS and SASEGT. V dropped 6 bases and J dropped 0 bases, with 12 bases sitting between them. The CDR3 is 15 residues long. The CDR3 DNA sequence: TGTGCCAGCAGAGAGGGGGTTTATAGCAATCAGCCCCAGCATTTT. Amino acids: CASREGVYSNQPQHF.

Notes on this clone: No conserved phenylalanine or tryptophan is present at the end of the CDR3, so a read error is the likely explanation. The chain recombines TRBV19 with TRBJ1-2; D is ambiguous. The CDR3 has 13 residues. In germline, CDR1 is LNHDA, CDR2 SQIVND (reference sequence). V was pared by 6 bases and J by 5 bases, with 13 bases between. The CDR3, as DNA: TGTGCCAGTAGAGGAGGGAAGTGGTATGGCTACACCCTC. Translated: CASRGGKWYGYTL.

The rearrangement links TRBV5-4 to TRBJ2-7; the match to TRBD1 covers 7 bases. Trimming took 0 bases from V and 5 from J; bases not matched to a gene: 14. Germline values: CDR1 SGHNT, CDR2 YYREEE (reference sequence). CDR3 size: 17 residues. In nucleotides, the CDR3 is TGTGCCAGCAGCTTGGCTACCGGGACAGAGCTTGGCGACGAGCAGTACTTC. It is translated as CASSLATGTELGDEQYF.

The chain employs TRBV25-1 and TRBJ2-7; 9 bases agree with TRBD2. Germline CDR1 reads MGHDK; CDR2 reads SYGVNS. With 7 bases clipped from V and 7 bases from J, the junction kept 17 bases outside the gene matches. CDR3 length equals 16 residues. CDR3 sequence: CASKEGGAGGMGEQYF. Here the CDR3 DNA reads TGTGCCAGCAAAGAAGGGGGAGCGGGGGGAATGGGAGAGCAGTACTTC.

The chain employs TRBV5-6 and TRBJ2-6; perhaps TRBD2 as D (6 bases). CDR3 length: 18 residues. CDR1 SGHDT and CDR2 YYEEEE come from the germline V gene. V was cut by 0 bases and J by 0 bases, with 13 bases left in between. Written as DNA, the CDR3 is TGTGCCAGCAGCTTGGGATCGGGGGTAAGCTCTGGGGCCAACGTCCTGACTTTC. It codes for CASSLGSGVSSGANVLTF.